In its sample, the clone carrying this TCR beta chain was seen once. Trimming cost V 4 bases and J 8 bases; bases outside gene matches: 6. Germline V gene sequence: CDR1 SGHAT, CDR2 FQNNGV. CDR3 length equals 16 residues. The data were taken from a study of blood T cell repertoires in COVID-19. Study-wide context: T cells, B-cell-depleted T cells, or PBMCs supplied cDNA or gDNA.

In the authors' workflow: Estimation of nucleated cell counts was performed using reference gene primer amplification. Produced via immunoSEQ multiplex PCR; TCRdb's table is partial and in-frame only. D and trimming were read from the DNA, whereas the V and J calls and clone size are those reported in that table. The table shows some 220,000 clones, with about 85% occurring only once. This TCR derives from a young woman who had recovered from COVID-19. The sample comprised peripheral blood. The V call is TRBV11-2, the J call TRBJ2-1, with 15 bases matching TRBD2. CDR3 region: CASSSGLAGGPDEQFF. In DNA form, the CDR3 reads TGTGCCAGCAGCTCAGGACTAGCGGGAGGGCCGGATGAGCAGTTCTTC.